This is a list of T cell receptor beta chains from one sample in a study of blood T cell repertoires in COVID-19. This table comes from immunoSEQ multiplex PCR, and its TCRdb copy is limited to in-frame clones, with some not included. The sample lists 100,000 to 150,000 clones, around 81% occurring once. The sample comprised peripheral blood. These receptors were obtained from a woman aged 45-65 years with acute or convalescent COVID-19. The CDR3 runs from the conserved cysteine through the conserved F or W. Fields, in order: V gene, D gene, J gene, clone size, CDR3 DNA, CDR3 protein. The D gene is left open where the match is weak. Clone sizes are given selectively: once, few, many, or a class where the clone is expanded.

TRBV10-3,TRBD1,TRBJ2-7,NA,TGTGCCATCAGGGACCCGGGACAGGGGCGAGACGAGCAGTACTTC,CAIRDPGQGRDEQYF
TRBV9,TRBD2,TRBJ2-5,once,TGTGCCAGCAGCCCCGGGGCACTAGCGGGGGGTGAGACCCAGTACTTC,CASSPGALAGGETQYF
TRBV27,NA,TRBJ1-5,NA,TGTGCCAGCAGTTTCAAGGGGAGCAATCAGCCCCAGCATTTT,CASSFKGSNQPQHF
TRBV9,NA,TRBJ2-7,NA,TGTGCCAGCAGCGTAGAAAGCACAGGTATTAGGCAGTACTTC,CASSVESTGIRQYF
TRBV10-3,NA,TRBJ2-5,NA,TGTGCCATCAGTGACGTGAGGCAGAAAGAGACCCAGTACTTC,CAISDVRQKETQYF
TRBV14,NA,TRBJ2-1,many,TGTGCCAGCAGCCAACAAACTGGGCCTCGCGAGCAGTTCTTC,CASSQQTGPREQFF
TRBV5-6,NA,TRBJ2-2,NA,TGTGCCAGCAGCCCGGGAACCGGGGAGCTGTTTTTT,CASSPGTGELFF
TRBV12-5,TRBD1,TRBJ1-2,NA,TGTGCTAGTGGAGGGGAGACAGGGGATGACTATGGCTACACCTTC,CASGGETGDDYGYTF
TRBV20-1,NA,TRBJ1-5,NA,TGCAGTGCTAGTATTCGAGGGAATCAGCCCCAGCATTTT,CSASIRGNQPQHF
TRBV14,TRBD2,TRBJ2-1,NA,TGTGCCAGCAGCCAAGTAGTTGGGGGAGGGCCTTTTGAGCAGTTCTTC,CASSQVVGGGPFEQFF
TRBV4-1,NA,TRBJ1-4,NA,TGCGCCAGCAGCCAAGGGGTACAGGGCCGGGAAAAACTGTTTTTT,CASSQGVQGREKLFF
TRBV28,NA,TRBJ2-7,NA,TGTGCCAGCAGAGGACAGGGGAGACTAGCGGATTCCTACGAGCAGTACTTC,CASRGQGRLADSYEQYF
TRBV28,TRBD1,TRBJ2-3,NA,TGTGCCAGCAGTAACATCGGACAGGGTGGCGCAGATACGCAGTATTTT,CASSNIGQGGADTQYF
TRBV19,NA,TRBJ2-7,NA,TGTGCCAGTAGTATTAAGCGTTCCTCTGAGCAGTACTTC,CASSIKRSSEQYF
TRBV2,NA,TRBJ2-5,NA,TGTGCCAGCAGTGACCCCCTGTATGGGGAGCGACAAGAGACCCAGTACTTC,CASSDPLYGERQETQYF
TRBV5-8,NA,TRBJ1-2,few,TGTGCCAGCAGCCGGACCGGGACACAGAATGGCTACACCTTC,CASSRTGTQNGYTF
TRBV18,TRBD1,TRBJ1-5,once,TGTGCCAGCTCACCCCAGGGACAGGGCAATCAGCCCCAGCATTTT,CASSPQGQGNQPQHF
TRBV30,TRBD1,TRBJ2-2,NA,TGTGCCTGGAGTGTTGACAGGGCGGGCGGGGAGCTGTTTTTT,CAWSVDRAGGELFF
TRBV7-8,NA,TRBJ2-7,NA,TGTGCCAGCACTCCCCGGGGAGGGGGCTACGAGCAGTACTTC,CASTPRGGGYEQYF
TRBV3-1/TRBV3-2,NA,TRBJ1-1,few,TGTGCCAGCAGATTTAACGGGAACACTGAAGCTTTCTTT,CASRFNGNTEAFF
TRBV7-6,NA,TRBJ2-7,NA,TGTGCCAGCAGCCTCAAAGCGAGGCCCTACGAGCAGTACTTC,CASSLKARPYEQYF
TRBV7-8,NA,TRBJ1-1,NA,TGTGCCAGCAGCTTTGTTCGGGGAACTGAAGCTTTCTTT,CASSFVRGTEAFF
TRBV5-4,TRBD2,TRBJ2-5,NA,TGTGCCAGCAGCAGCGGGACTAGCGGGGGGCAAGAGACCCAGTACTTC,CASSSGTSGGQETQYF
TRBV5-4,TRBD1,TRBJ1-1,few,TGTGCCAGCAGCCTAGACAGGGGCAGTTCTGAAGCTTTCTTT,CASSLDRGSSEAFF
TRBV15,NA,TRBJ1-5,NA,TGTGCCACCAGCAGAGATGGCAGGGTGAGTAGTCAGCCCCAGCATTTT,CATSRDGRVSSQPQHF
TRBV5-1,TRBD1,TRBJ1-3,NA,TGCGCCAGCAGCGTAGCGGGACAGCCAAACACCATATATTTT,CASSVAGQPNTIYF
TRBV5-1,NA,TRBJ2-1,NA,TGCGCCAGCAGCCCCGGGACTCACATAGATGAGCAGTTCTTC,CASSPGTHIDEQFF